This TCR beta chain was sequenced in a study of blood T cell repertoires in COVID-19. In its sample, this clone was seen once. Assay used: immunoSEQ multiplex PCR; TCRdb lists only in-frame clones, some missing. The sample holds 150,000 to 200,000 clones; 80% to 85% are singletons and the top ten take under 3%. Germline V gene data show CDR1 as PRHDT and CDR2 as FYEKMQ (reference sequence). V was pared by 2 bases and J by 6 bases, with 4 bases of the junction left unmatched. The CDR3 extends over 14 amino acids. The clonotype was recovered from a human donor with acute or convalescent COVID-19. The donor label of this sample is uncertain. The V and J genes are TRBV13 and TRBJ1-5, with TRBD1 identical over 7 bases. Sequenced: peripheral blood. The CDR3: CASSLQGGGQPQHF. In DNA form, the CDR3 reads TGTGCCAGCAGCTTACAGGGGGGCGGTCAGCCCCAGCATTTT.